This T cell receptor beta chain was identified in a study of blood T cell repertoires in COVID-19. The data were produced by immunoSEQ multiplex PCR, yet TCRdb's version contains in-frame clones alone and is incomplete. Here the sample spans approximately 200,000 clones, 85% being singletons. Trimming cost V 4 bases and J 4 bases, with 2 bases left between them. Germline CDR1 LGHDT, CDR2 YNNKEL (reference sequence). This CDR3 is built from 11 residues. This clonotype was obtained from a person between 65 and 80 years old with COVID-19, enrolled during active disease. The chain employs TRBV3-1 (or the pseudogene TRBV3-2) and TRBJ1-3; D is unresolved. Material: peripheral blood. CDR3 region: CASSPGNTIYF. CDR3 nucleotides: TGTGCCAGCAGCCCGGGAAACACCATATATTTT.